This T cell receptor beta chain comes out of a study of T-cell reconstitution after alpha-beta-depleted transplantation in children. Whole-study findings and limits: TCRbeta diversity was high at day 60 in some patients (a result of surviving recipient T cells and thymic progenitors). Expanded clones from the graft, numbering several hundred, reportedly supplied alpha-beta T cells about two months after transplant.

This CDR3 has 14 residues. V was pared by 6 bases and J by 1 base, with 12 bases between. Preparation of the TCRbeta library was carried out with unique molecular identifiers. Via MiXCR, TCRdb re-called the PCR reads, giving one row per CDR3 protein. This table has about 980,000 distinct CDR3 sequences, under 30% appearing once. This clonotype showed up just a few times. What it binds is not known. The specimen was PBMCs, mostly from graft donor cells, collected 360 days after TCRalphabeta/CD19-depleted stem cell transplant. The TCR was taken from a boy in the first two years of life who had a stem cell transplant for SCID, so the T cells may come from the graft donor. This chain uses TRBV12-3 or TRBV12-4 with TRBJ2-5, with D unresolved. The CDR3: CASSKTHLQETQYF. The CDR3 bases are TGTGCCAGCAGCAAGACCCACCTCCAAGAGACCCAGTACTTC.